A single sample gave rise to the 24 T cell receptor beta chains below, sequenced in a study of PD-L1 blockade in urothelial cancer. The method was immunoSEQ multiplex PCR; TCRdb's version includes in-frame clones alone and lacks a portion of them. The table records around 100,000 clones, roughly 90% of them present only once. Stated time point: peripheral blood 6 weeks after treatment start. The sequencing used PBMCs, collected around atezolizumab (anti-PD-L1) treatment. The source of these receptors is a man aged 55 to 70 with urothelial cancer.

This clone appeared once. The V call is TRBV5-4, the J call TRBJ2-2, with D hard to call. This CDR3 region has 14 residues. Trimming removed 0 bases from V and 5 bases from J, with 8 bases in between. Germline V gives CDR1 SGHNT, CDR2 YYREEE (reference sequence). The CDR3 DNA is TGTGCCAGCAGCTTGGCCTATCGTACCGGGGAGCTGTTTTTT. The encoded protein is CASSLAYRTGELFF.

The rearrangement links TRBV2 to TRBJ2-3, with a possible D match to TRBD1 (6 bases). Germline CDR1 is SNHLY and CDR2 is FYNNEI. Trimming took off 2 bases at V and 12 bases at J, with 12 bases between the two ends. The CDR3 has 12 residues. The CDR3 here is CASSEQGPVQYF. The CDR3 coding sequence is TGTGCCAGCAGTGAACAGGGGCCCGTCCAGTATTTT.

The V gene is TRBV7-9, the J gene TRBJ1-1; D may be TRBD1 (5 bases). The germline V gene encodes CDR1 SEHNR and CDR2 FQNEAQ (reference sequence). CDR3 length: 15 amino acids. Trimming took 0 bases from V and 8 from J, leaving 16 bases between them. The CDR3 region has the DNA TGTGCCAGCAGCTTAGCACAAGGGGCGGGAGGGGAAGCTTTCTTT. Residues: CASSLAQGAGGEAFF. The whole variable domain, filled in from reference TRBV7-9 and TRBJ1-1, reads DTGVSQNPRHKITKRGQNVTFRCDPISEHNRLYWYRQTLGQGPEFLTYFQNEAQLEKSRLLSDRFSAERPKGSFSTLEIQRTEQGDSAMYLCASSLAQGAGGEAFFGQGTRLTVV.

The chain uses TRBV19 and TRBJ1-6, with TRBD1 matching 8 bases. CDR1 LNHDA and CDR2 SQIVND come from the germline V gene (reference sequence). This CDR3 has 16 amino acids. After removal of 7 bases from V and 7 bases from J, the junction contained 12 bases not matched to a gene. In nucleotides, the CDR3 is TGTGCCAGTACCCAGGGACAGGCCTTGGGGAATTCACCCCTCCACTTT. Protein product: CASTQGQALGNSPLHF.

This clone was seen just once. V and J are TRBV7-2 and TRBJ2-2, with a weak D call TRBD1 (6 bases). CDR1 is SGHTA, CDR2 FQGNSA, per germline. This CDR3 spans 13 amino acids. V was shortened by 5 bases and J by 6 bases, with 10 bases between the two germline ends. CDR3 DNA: TGTGCCAGCAGCGTCAGGGGATCCGGGGAGCTGTTTTTT. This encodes CASSVRGSGELFF.

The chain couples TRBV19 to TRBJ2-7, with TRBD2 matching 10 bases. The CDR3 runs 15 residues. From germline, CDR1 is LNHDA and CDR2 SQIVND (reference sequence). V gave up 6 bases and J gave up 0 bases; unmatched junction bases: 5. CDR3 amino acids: CASSEREGPSYEQYF. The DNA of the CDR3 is TGTGCCAGTAGCGAGCGGGAGGGCCCCTCCTACGAGCAGTACTTC.

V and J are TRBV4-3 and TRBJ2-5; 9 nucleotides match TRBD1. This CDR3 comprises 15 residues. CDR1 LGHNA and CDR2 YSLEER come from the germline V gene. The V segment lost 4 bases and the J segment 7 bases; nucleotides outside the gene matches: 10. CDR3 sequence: CASSLNTGGTGTQYF. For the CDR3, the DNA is TGCGCCAGCAGCCTCAATACAGGGGGCACCGGGACCCAGTACTTC.

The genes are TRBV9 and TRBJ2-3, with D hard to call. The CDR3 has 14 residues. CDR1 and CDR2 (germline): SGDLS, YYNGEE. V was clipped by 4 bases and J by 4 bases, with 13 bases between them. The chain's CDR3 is CASSPSVLADTQYF. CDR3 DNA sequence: TGTGCCAGCAGCCCCTCGGTGCTGGCAGATACGCAGTATTTT.

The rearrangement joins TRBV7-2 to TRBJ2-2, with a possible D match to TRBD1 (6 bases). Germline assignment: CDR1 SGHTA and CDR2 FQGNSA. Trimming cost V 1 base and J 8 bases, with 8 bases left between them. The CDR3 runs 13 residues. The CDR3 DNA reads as TGTGCCAGCAGCTTAGAACAGGGAGGGGAGCTGTTTTTT. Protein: CASSLEQGGELFF.

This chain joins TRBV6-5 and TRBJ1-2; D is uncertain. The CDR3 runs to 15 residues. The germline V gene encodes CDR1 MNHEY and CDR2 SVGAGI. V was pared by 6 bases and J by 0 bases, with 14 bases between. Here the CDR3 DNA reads TGTGCCAGCAGCCGCGAAAATGTAGCTAACTATGGCTACACCTTC. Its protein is CASSRENVANYGYTF.

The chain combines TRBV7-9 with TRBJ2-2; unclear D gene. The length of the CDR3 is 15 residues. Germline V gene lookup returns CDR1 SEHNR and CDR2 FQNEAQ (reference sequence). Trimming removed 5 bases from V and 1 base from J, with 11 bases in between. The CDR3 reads CASSRARQNTGELFF. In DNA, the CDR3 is TGTGCCAGCAGCCGAGCGAGGCAGAACACCGGGGAGCTGTTTTTT.

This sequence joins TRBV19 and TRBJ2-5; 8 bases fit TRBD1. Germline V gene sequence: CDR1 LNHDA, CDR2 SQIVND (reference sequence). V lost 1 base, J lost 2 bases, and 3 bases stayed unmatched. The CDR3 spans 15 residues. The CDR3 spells CASSIGGQAQETQYF. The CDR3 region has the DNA TGTGCCAGTAGTATAGGGGGACAGGCTCAAGAGACCCAGTACTTC.

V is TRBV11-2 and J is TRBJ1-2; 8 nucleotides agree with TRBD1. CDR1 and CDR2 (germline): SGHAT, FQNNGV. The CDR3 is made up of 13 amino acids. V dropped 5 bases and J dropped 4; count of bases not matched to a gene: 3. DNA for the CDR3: TGTGCCAGCAGCAGGACAGGGATCTATGGCTACACCTTC. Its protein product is CASSRTGIYGYTF.

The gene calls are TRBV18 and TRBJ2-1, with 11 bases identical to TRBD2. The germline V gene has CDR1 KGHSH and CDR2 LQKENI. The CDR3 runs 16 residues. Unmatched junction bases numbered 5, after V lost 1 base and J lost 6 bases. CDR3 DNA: TGTGCCAGCTCACCACAGCGTCTAGCGGGAGGCAATGAGCAGTTCTTC. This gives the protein CASSPQRLAGGNEQFF.

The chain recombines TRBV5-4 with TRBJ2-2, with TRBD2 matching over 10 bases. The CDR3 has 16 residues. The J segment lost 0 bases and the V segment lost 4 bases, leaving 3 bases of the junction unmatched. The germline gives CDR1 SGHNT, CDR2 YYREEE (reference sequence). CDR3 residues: CASSPLAGANTGELFF. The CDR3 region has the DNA TGTGCCAGCAGCCCGCTAGCGGGGGCGAACACCGGGGAGCTGTTTTTT. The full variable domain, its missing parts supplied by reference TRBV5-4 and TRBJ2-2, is ETGVTQSPTHLIKTRGQQVTLRCSSQSGHNTVSWYQQALGQGPQFIFQYYREEENGRGNFPPRFSGLQFPNYSSELNVNALELDDSALYLCASSPLAGANTGELFFGEGSRLTVL.

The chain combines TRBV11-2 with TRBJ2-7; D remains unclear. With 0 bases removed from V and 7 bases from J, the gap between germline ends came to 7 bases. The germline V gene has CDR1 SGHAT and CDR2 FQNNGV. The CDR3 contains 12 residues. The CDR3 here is CASSLDSPEQYF. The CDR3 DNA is TGTGCCAGCAGCTTAGATAGCCCGGAGCAGTACTTC.

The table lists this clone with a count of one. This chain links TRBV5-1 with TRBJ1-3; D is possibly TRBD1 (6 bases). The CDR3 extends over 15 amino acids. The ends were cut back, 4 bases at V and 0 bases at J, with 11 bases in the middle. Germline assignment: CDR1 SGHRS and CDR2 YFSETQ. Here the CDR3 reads CASSLDRASGNTIYF. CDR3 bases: TGCGCCAGCAGCCTGGACAGAGCCTCTGGAAACACCATATATTTT.

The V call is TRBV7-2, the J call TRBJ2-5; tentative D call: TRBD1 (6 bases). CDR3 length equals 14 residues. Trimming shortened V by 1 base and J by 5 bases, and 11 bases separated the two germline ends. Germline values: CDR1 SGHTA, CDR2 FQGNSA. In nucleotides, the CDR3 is TGTGCCAGCAGCTTAGGTTTAGGGGGTGAGACCCAGTACTTC. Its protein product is CASSLGLGGETQYF.

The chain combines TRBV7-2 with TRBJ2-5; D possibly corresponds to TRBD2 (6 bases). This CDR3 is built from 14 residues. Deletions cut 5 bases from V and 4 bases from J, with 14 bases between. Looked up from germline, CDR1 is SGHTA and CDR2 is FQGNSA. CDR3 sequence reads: CASSPRRGGETQYF. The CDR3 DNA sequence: TGTGCCAGCAGCCCACGGAGGGGCGGAGAGACCCAGTACTTC.

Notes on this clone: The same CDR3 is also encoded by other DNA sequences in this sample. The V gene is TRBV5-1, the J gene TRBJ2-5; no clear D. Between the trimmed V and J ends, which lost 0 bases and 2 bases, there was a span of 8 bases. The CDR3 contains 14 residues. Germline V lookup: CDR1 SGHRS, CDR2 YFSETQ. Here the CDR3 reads CASSLGSSQETQYF. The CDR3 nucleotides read TGCGCCAGCAGCTTGGGTTCTAGTCAAGAGACCCAGTACTTC.

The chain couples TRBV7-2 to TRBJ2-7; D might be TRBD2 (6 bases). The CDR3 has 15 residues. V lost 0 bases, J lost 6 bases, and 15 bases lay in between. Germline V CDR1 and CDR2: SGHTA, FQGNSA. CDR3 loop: CASSLAPSARVEQYF. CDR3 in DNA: TGTGCCAGCAGCTTAGCGCCTAGCGCCAGGGTCGAGCAGTACTTC.

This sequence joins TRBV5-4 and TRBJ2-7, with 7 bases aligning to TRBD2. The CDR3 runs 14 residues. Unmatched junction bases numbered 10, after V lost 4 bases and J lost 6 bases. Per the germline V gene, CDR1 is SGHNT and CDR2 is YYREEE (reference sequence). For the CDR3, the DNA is TGTGCCAGCAGCCCAGCGGGGAGCCGGGGCGAGCAGTACTTC. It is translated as CASSPAGSRGEQYF.

The CDR3 DNA reads TGTGCCTGGCTCACTAGCGGCACAGATACGCAGTATTTT. It encodes CAWLTSGTDTQYF. The chain is built from TRBV30 and TRBJ2-3; 7 bases fit TRBD2. The CDR3 covers 13 residues. Germline CDR1 is GTSNPN and CDR2 is SVGIG (reference sequence). The V segment lost 5 bases and the J segment 1 base; nucleotides outside the gene matches: 3.

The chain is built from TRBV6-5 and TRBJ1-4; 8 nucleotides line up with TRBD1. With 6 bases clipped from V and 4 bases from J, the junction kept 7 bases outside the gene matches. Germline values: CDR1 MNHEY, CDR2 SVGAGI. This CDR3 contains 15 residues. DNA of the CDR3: TGTGCCAGCAGGGGGACAGGTACCCGTAATGAAAAACTGTTTTTT. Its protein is CASRGTGTRNEKLFF.